A selection of T cell receptor beta chains follows, all from one sample in a study of cytomegalovirus exposure and HLA in healthy donors. Clones were read by immunoSEQ multiplex PCR, and TCRdb kept only the in-frame ones, dropping some. The sample carries nearly 200,000 clones, approximately 80% recorded once. Material for sequencing was PBMCs. The receptors shown here come from a boy younger than 10 in good health and CMV-seronegative. CDR3s include the opening cysteine and the closing phenylalanine or tryptophan. The D gene is left open where the match is weak. Expanded clones get a size class; other rows say once, few or many, or leave the size out.

clone size: .; J gene: TRBJ1-5; D gene: .; V gene: TRBV19; CDR3 DNA: TGTGCCAGTAGCCTAGGCCAGGGCGGTCAGCCCCAGCATTTT; CDR3 protein: CASSLGQGGQPQHF
clone size: .; J gene: TRBJ2-1; D gene: TRBD2; V gene: TRBV4-2; CDR3 DNA: TGTGCCAGCAGCCAAGGGGGAGGGTTTGGTGAGCAGTTCTTC; CDR3 protein: CASSQGGGFGEQFF
clone size: .; J gene: TRBJ1-2; D gene: .; V gene: TRBV20-1; CDR3 DNA: TGCAGTGCTAGAGCCACAGGGGGCTACACCTTC; CDR3 protein: CSARATGGYTF
clone size: .; J gene: TRBJ2-2; D gene: .; V gene: TRBV6-6; CDR3 DNA: TGTGCCAGCAGCCTACGGGGTGGGGACGGGGAGCTGTTTTTT; CDR3 protein: CASSLRGGDGELFF
clone size: .; J gene: TRBJ1-2; D gene: .; V gene: TRBV27; CDR3 DNA: TGTGCCAGCTCTCCGGGAACTGGGTATGGCTACACCTTC; CDR3 protein: CASSPGTGYGYTF
clone size: .; J gene: TRBJ2-3; D gene: TRBD2; V gene: TRBV4-1; CDR3 DNA: TGCGCCAGCAGCCGCGGACTAGCGGGGGGAGCAGATACGCAGTATTTT; CDR3 protein: CASSRGLAGGADTQYF
clone size: .; J gene: TRBJ2-1; D gene: TRBD1; V gene: TRBV19; CDR3 DNA: TGTGCCAGCGGCCGGGACAGGGGGGAAAATGAGCAGTTCTTC; CDR3 protein: CASGRDRGENEQFF
clone size: few; J gene: TRBJ1-1; D gene: TRBD1; V gene: TRBV6-5; CDR3 DNA: TGTGCCAGCCGACAGGGGGCATGGACTGAAGCTTTCTTT; CDR3 protein: CASRQGAWTEAFF
clone size: few; J gene: TRBJ1-6; D gene: .; V gene: TRBV2; CDR3 DNA: TGTGCCAGCCGGGGGTCAGTGAATTCACCCCTCCACTTT; CDR3 protein: CASRGSVNSPLHF
clone size: .; J gene: TRBJ2-7; D gene: TRBD2; V gene: TRBV9; CDR3 DNA: TGTGCCAGCAGCGTTTTGCCAGCGGGGCCTGACGAGCAGTACTTC; CDR3 protein: CASSVLPAGPDEQYF
clone size: .; J gene: TRBJ2-2; D gene: .; V gene: TRBV4-3; CDR3 DNA: TGCGCCAGCAGCCAATGGACTACCACCGGGGAGCTGTTTTTT; CDR3 protein: CASSQWTTTGELFF
clone size: .; J gene: TRBJ2-3; D gene: TRBD2; V gene: TRBV5-8; CDR3 DNA: TGTGCCAGCAGCTTGACGGTCAGCGGGGGGGCCGTGCAGTATTTT; CDR3 protein: CASSLTVSGGAVQYF
clone size: .; J gene: TRBJ2-3; D gene: TRBD1; V gene: TRBV27; CDR3 DNA: TGTGCCAGCAGTCCGACTCCGGACAGGACTTCAGATACGCAGTATTTT; CDR3 protein: CASSPTPDRTSDTQYF